These T cell receptor beta chains were read from a single sample in a study of T cell responses to AZD1222 COVID-19 vaccine. Profiling relied on immunoSEQ multiplex PCR, and the TCRdb table lists in-frame clones only, not all of them. This sample has around 130,000 clones, with about 90% found just once. Sample: peripheral blood, taken on day 0 of AZD1222 vaccination. The receptors here all came from an adult in good health. Each CDR3 is given with its conserved first and last residue. D genes are given only for firm matches. Expanded clones are given a class, and other clones once, few, many or no size at all.

v_call	clone_size	d_call	j_call	cdr3_aa	cdr3_nt
TRBV18	.	TRBD1	TRBJ2-3	CASSYRQGIAVGTQYF	TGTGCCAGCTCGTATCGACAGGGGATCGCGGTGGGTACGCAGTATTTT
TRBV9	.	.	TRBJ1-1	CASSVAGWNTEAFF	TGTGCCAGCAGCGTAGCGGGCTGGAACACTGAAGCTTTCTTT
TRBV7-9	.	TRBD2	TRBJ2-3	CASSWGLAADTQYF	TGTGCCAGCAGCTGGGGACTAGCGGCGGATACGCAGTATTTT
TRBV6-1	.	TRBD2	TRBJ2-1	CASSGNTRTSDNEQFF	TGTGCCAGCAGTGGGAACACACGGACTAGCGACAATGAGCAGTTCTTC
TRBV10-3	.	.	TRBJ1-1	CAISESPGNTEAFF	TGTGCCATCAGTGAGTCTCCAGGGAACACTGAAGCTTTCTTT
TRBV13	.	.	TRBJ1-1	CASSIANTEAFF	TGTGCCAGCAGTATTGCCAACACTGAAGCTTTCTTT
TRBV27	.	.	TRBJ1-1	CASSLSIQGNTEAFF	TGTGCCAGCAGTTTATCGATACAGGGCAACACTGAAGCTTTCTTT
TRBV5-1	.	TRBD2	TRBJ2-5	CASSLETVRGDQYF	TGCGCCAGCAGCTTGGAGACGGTCCGGGGGGACCAGTACTTC
TRBV28	.	.	TRBJ2-7	CASWERDISGEQYF	TGTGCCAGTTGGGAGCGGGACATATCGGGAGAGCAGTACTTC
TRBV6-6	.	.	TRBJ1-1	CASSYRSVGGRGEAFF	TGTGCCAGCAGTTATAGGAGTGTCGGGGGTAGGGGTGAAGCTTTCTTT
TRBV2	.	TRBD1	TRBJ1-5	CASTGGGRQPQHF	TGTGCCAGCACAGGGGGCGGCCGGCAGCCCCAGCATTTT
TRBV12-5	medium-sized	.	TRBJ1-1	CASGLGRTLQHAEAFF	TGTGCTAGTGGTTTGGGACGGACCCTCCAACACGCTGAAGCTTTCTTT
TRBV28	few	.	TRBJ1-1	CASSARPGIGLWAFF	TGTGCCAGCAGTGCACGCCCAGGAATTGGGTTGTGGGCTTTCTTT
TRBV29-1	.	.	TRBJ2-1	CSVDLRGPSENEQFF	TGCAGCGTTGATTTAAGGGGCCCCAGCGAGAATGAGCAGTTCTTC
TRBV27	.	.	TRBJ2-7	CASRLTVNSYEQYF	TGTGCCAGCCGCTTGACCGTCAATTCCTACGAGCAGTACTTC
TRBV23-1	.	.	TRBJ1-2	CARLRGGYTF	TGCGCCAGACTTAGGGGTGGCTACACCTTC
TRBV5-1	.	.	TRBJ2-5	CASSLASLGVETQYF	TGCGCCAGCAGCTTGGCTTCCCTGGGGGTAGAGACCCAGTACTTC
TRBV2	.	.	TRBJ1-1	CASTVDNGAFF	TGTGCCAGCACTGTTGACAACGGAGCTTTCTTT
TRBV6-1	.	.	TRBJ1-4	CASRETRTSGNEKLFF	TGTGCCAGCAGGGAAACACGGACATCAGGAAATGAAAAACTGTTTTTT
TRBV30	.	TRBD2	TRBJ2-3	CAWSAGTSRSTDTQYF	TGTGCCTGGAGTGCCGGGACTAGCCGATCCACAGATACGCAGTATTTT
TRBV18	.	TRBD1	TRBJ2-1	CASSPTSRDRINNEQFF	TGTGCCAGCTCACCCACGTCCCGGGACAGGATTAACAATGAGCAGTTCTTC
TRBV10-2	.	TRBD1	TRBJ1-4	CASSDGTGFGEKLFF	TGCGCCAGCAGTGACGGGACAGGGTTTGGTGAAAAACTGTTTTTT
TRBV10-3	.	.	TRBJ2-7	CALGPGTRPYEQYF	TGTGCCCTAGGCCCCGGGACAAGACCCTACGAGCAGTACTTC
TRBV19	.	.	TRBJ1-3	CASTLGGRLGNTIYF	TGTGCCAGTACCCTAGGGGGGCGCCTCGGAAACACCATATATTTT
TRBV28	.	TRBD2	TRBJ2-5	CASSPGRGSGRGAQYF	TGTGCCAGCAGTCCAGGTCGTGGGAGCGGGAGAGGGGCCCAGTACTTC
TRBV12-3/TRBV12-4	.	.	TRBJ1-5	CASSQGSDQPQHF	TGTGCCAGCAGTCAGGGATCGGATCAGCCCCAGCATTTT
TRBV3-1/TRBV3-2	.	.	TRBJ2-5	CASSQAWGLRGETQYF	TGTGCCAGCAGCCAAGCGTGGGGATTGAGGGGAGAGACCCAGTACTTC